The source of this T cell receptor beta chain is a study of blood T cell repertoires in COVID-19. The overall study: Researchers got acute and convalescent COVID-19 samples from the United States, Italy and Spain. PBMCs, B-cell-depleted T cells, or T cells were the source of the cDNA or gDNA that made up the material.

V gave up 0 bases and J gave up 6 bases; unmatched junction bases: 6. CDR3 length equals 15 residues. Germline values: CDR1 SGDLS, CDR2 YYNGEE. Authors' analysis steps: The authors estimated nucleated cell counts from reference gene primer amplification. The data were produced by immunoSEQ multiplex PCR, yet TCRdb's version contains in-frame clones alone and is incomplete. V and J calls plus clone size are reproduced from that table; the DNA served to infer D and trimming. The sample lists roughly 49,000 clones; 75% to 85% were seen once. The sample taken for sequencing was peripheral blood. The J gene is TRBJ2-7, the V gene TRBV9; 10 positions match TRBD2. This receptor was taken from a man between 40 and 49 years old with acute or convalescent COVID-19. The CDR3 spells CASSVELAGMGEQYF. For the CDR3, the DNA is TGTGCCAGCAGCGTAGAACTAGCGGGAATGGGCGAGCAGTACTTC.